These 20 T cell receptor beta chains were sequenced from one sample in a study of blood T cell repertoires in COVID-19. Measured with immunoSEQ multiplex PCR; TCRdb has only the in-frame clones, and not every one. The sample records approximately 79,000 clones, over 80% being singletons. The material sequenced was peripheral blood. All receptors derive from a man aged 45-65 years with COVID-19, enrolled during active disease.

This sequence joins TRBV7-9 and TRBJ1-1; TRBD1 matches 9 bases. CDR3 length equals 13 residues. Germline loops: CDR1 SEHNR, CDR2 FQNEAQ (reference sequence). V lost 5 bases and J lost 8; bases outside the gene matches: 6. CDR3 protein: CASSPIGTGEAFF. CDR3 bases: TGTGCCAGCAGCCCAATAGGGACAGGGGAAGCTTTCTTT.

The chain has TRBV4-3 and TRBJ2-6, with D unclear. Germline V gene lookup returns CDR1 LGHNA and CDR2 YSLEER. The length of the CDR3 is 17 residues. Deletions cut 2 bases from V and 0 bases from J, with 11 bases between. CDR3 nucleotides: TGCGCCAGCAGCCAAAGCACCCCCGCCTCTGGGGCCAACGTCCTGACTTTC. Translated: CASSQSTPASGANVLTF.

This chain uses TRBV15 with TRBJ2-3, with D possibly being TRBD2 (7 bases). The length of the CDR3 is 15 residues. The germline CDR1 and CDR2 sequences are LNHNV and YYDKDF (reference sequence). Trimming took off 3 bases at V and 5 bases at J, with 15 bases between the two ends. The CDR3 nucleotides read TGTGCCACCAGCAGGGGCCCGGGGGGCGGAGATACGCAGTATTTT. Translated, it gives CATSRGPGGGDTQYF.

The count of this clone is one. J is TRBJ1-2 and V is TRBV5-5, with D maybe TRBD1 (6 bases). V shed 3 bases and J shed 2 bases, with 14 bases lying between them. The CDR3 is 15 amino acids. The germline V gene encodes CDR1 SGHKS and CDR2 YYEKEE (reference sequence). The CDR3 coding sequence is TGTGCCAGCAGCTCATATTCGACAGGAAACTATGGCTACACCTTC. This translates into CASSSYSTGNYGYTF.

V is TRBV4-1 and J is TRBJ2-7, with 11 bases that match TRBD2. Germline V gene data show CDR1 as MGHRA and CDR2 as YSYEKL. The CDR3 loop spans 17 amino acids. Unmatched junction bases numbered 8, after V lost 4 bases and J lost 0 bases. The CDR3 protein is CASSPFQTSGSSYEQYF. The CDR3 nucleotides are TGCGCCAGCAGCCCGTTTCAAACTAGCGGGAGCTCCTACGAGCAGTACTTC.

This chain links TRBV29-1 with TRBJ1-1; 7 positions agree with TRBD1. Germline-derived CDR1 and CDR2 are SQVTM and ANQGSEA. With 6 bases clipped from V and 3 bases from J, the junction kept 7 bases outside the gene matches. The CDR3 has 13 residues. The CDR3 is CSVNRGRHTEAFF. For the CDR3, the DNA is TGCAGCGTGAACAGGGGAAGACACACTGAAGCTTTCTTT.

The J gene is TRBJ2-7, the V gene TRBV6-5; 7 bases map to TRBD2. V dropped 6 bases and J dropped 4; count of bases not matched to a gene: 9. Per the germline V gene, CDR1 is MNHEY and CDR2 is SVGAGI. The CDR3 is 14 residues long. The CDR3 protein is CASRAAGLPYEQYF. Written as DNA, the CDR3 is TGTGCCAGCAGGGCCGCGGGACTACCTTACGAGCAGTACTTC.

The table lists this clone with a count of one. The chain carries TRBV7-8 and TRBJ2-1; 11 bases match TRBD2. This CDR3 spans 13 amino acids. Trimming took 2 bases from V and 9 from J; bases not matched to a gene: 0. Germline CDR1 reads SGHVS; CDR2 reads FQNEAQ. CDR3 in amino acids: CASSLLAGGEQFF. CDR3 coding DNA: TGTGCCAGCAGCTTACTAGCGGGAGGTGAGCAGTTCTTC.

The chain employs TRBV4-1 and TRBJ2-3, with TRBD1 matching 9 bases. V was clipped by 5 bases and J by 3 bases; unmatched bases: 9. Germline CDR1 is MGHRA and CDR2 is YSYEKL. This CDR3 contains 16 residues. In DNA form, the CDR3 reads TGCGCCAGCAGCTTAAGGCCGGGACAGGGTACAGATACGCAGTATTTT. It specifies CASSLRPGQGTDTQYF.

The rearrangement links TRBV28 to TRBJ2-4; D is perhaps TRBD1 (6 bases). V was cut by 7 bases and J by 2 bases, with 9 bases left in between. CDR1 is MDHEN and CDR2 is SYDVKM in the germline V gene. The length of the CDR3 is 13 residues. The CDR3 DNA sequence: TGTGCCAGCACCGGACAGCCCAAAAACATTCAGTACTTC. Protein: CASTGQPKNIQYF.

This chain connects TRBV6-5 to TRBJ2-3, with 7 bases fitting TRBD2. The V gene's germline CDR1 is MNHEY and CDR2 SVGAGI. V shed 0 bases and J 4 bases; nucleotides not matched to a gene: 4. The CDR3 runs to 15 residues. The CDR3 DNA reads as TGTGCCAGCAGTTACTCGGCGGGAGCTCCAGATACGCAGTATTTT. Amino acid sequence: CASSYSAGAPDTQYF.

This clone has only a few counts. CDR3: CASSLLDRAGAFF. The CDR3, as DNA: TGTGCCAGCAGCTTACTGGACAGGGCGGGAGCTTTCTTT. The chain uses TRBV11-2 and TRBJ1-1, with 8 bases matching TRBD1. The CDR3 covers 13 residues. Germline values: CDR1 SGHAT, CDR2 FQNNGV. Losses at the gene ends were 2 bases for V and 10 bases for J; bases not matched to a gene: 6.

A single count supports this clone. The chain is built from TRBV30 and TRBJ2-4, with TRBD1 matching 9 bases. CDR1 GTSNPN and CDR2 SVGIG come from the germline V gene (reference sequence). V trimming: 4 bases; J trimming: 1 base; junction bases outside the gene matches: 8. This CDR3 comprises 16 residues. The CDR3 region is CAWTLGQGRAKNIQYF. The CDR3 DNA follows: TGTGCCTGGACCCTAGGACAGGGGCGGGCCAAAAACATTCAGTACTTC.

This chain uses TRBV28 with TRBJ2-2; D gene unclear. This CDR3 region has 16 residues. Per the germline V gene, CDR1 is MDHEN and CDR2 is SYDVKM. V was shortened by 3 bases and J by 3 bases, with 14 bases between the two germline ends. The CDR3 coding sequence is TGTGCCAGCAGTTTTATTATGCCCCGAGACACCGGGGAGCTGTTTTTT. It translates to CASSFIMPRDTGELFF. The full variable domain, rest sourced from reference TRBV28 and TRBJ2-2, is DVKVTQSSRYLVKRTGEKVFLECVQDMDHENMFWYRQDPGLGLRLIYFSYDVKMKEKGDIPEGYSVSREKKERFSLILESASTNQTSMYLCASSFIMPRDTGELFFGEGSRLTVL.

The CDR3 nucleotides are TGTGCCAGCAGTGACCAGGGGGCCACAGATACGCAGTATTTT. Translating gives CASSDQGATDTQYF. J is TRBJ2-3 and V is TRBV6-4; TRBD1 agrees at 8 bases. Germline assignment: CDR1 MRHNA and CDR2 SNTAGT. This CDR3 has 14 amino acids. The V and J ends lost 2 bases and 2 bases, in that order; junction bases with no gene match: 0.

This clone was seen more than once but under ten times. The chain employs TRBV7-2 and TRBJ1-2, with TRBD1 matching over 7 bases. CDR1 is SGHTA and CDR2 is FQGNSA in the germline V gene. Trimming removed 4 bases from V and 8 bases from J; junction bases left unmatched: 16. CDR3 length equals 16 residues. The CDR3 region is CASSSQAFGRGIGYTF. The CDR3 bases are TGTGCCAGCAGCTCCCAAGCCTTTGGCAGGGGGATCGGCTACACCTTC. Filled out from reference TRBV7-2 and TRBJ1-2, the complete variable domain reads GAGVSQSPSNKVTEKGKDVELRCDPISGHTALYWYRQSLGQGLEFLIYFQGNSAPDKSGLPSDRFSAERTGGSVSTLTIQRTQQEDSAVYLCASSSQAFGRGIGYTFGSGTRLTVV.

In its sample, this clone was seen a few times. It is unclear where the CDR3 begins or ends on the DNA, so no DNA is shown, and the CDR3 is as TCRdb lists it. V gene TRBV6-4 combines with J gene TRBJ2-1; the table's D call of TRBD2 was not tested on the DNA. The CDR3 adds up to 15 amino acids, both ends counted. The V gene's germline CDR1 is MRHNA and CDR2 SNTAGT. CDR3: CASSSGPAGGNEQFF.

V usage is TRBV4-2 and J usage is TRBJ2-2; D is perhaps TRBD1 (6 bases). With 0 bases removed from V and 7 bases from J, the gap between germline ends came to 12 bases. This CDR3 is 15 amino acids long. Germline V CDR1 and CDR2: LGHNA, YNFKEQ. DNA of the CDR3: TGTGCCAGCAGCCAAGATCAACAGGGTGGCGGGGAGCTGTTTTTT. Encoded protein: CASSQDQQGGGELFF.

This chain connects TRBV9 to TRBJ2-7; 7 nucleotides line up with TRBD2. The CDR3 is 14 residues long. V lost 4 bases and J lost 2; bases outside the gene matches: 6. The V gene's germline CDR1 is SGDLS and CDR2 YYNGEE. CDR3 sequence (DNA): TGTGCCAGCAGCCCACCGGGACTAACCTACGAGCAGTACTTC. Residues: CASSPPGLTYEQYF.

The chain recombines TRBV14 with TRBJ1-1; maybe TRBD1 (5 bases). This CDR3 is 12 amino acids long. In germline, CDR1 is SGHDN, CDR2 FVKESK. V gave up 2 bases and J gave up 5 bases, with 6 bases separating them. CDR3 loop: CASSQRGTEAFF. The CDR3 DNA reads TGTGCCAGCAGCCAACGGGGGACTGAAGCTTTCTTT.